The T cell receptor beta chain under discussion was sequenced for a study of T cells in Graves' hyperthyroidism and ophthalmopathy. This clonotype was observed a few times. Germline lookup yields CDR1 MDHEN and CDR2 SYDVKM. Trimming cost V 2 bases and J 7 bases, with 12 bases left between them. The CDR3 loop spans 13 amino acids. RNA transcripts gave rise to amplified TCR beta CDR3 regions. Researchers ran a first-round RT-PCR on the TCR CDR3 using the HTBI primer set. TCRdb recomputed calls from the multiplex PCR reads with MiXCR, one row per CDR3 protein. The profile covers about 380,000 distinct CDR3 sequences, with about 14% appearing a single time and 20% taken by the ten largest.

The sequenced material came from blood. The receptor comes from a woman between 25 and 40 years old with Graves' ophthalmopathy. The gene calls are TRBV28 and TRBJ2-7; TRBD2 is a possible D gene (6 bases). The CDR3 sequence: CASSLPRTTEQYF. The CDR3 coding sequence is TGTGCCAGCAGTTTACCGCGGACTACTGAGCAGTACTTC.